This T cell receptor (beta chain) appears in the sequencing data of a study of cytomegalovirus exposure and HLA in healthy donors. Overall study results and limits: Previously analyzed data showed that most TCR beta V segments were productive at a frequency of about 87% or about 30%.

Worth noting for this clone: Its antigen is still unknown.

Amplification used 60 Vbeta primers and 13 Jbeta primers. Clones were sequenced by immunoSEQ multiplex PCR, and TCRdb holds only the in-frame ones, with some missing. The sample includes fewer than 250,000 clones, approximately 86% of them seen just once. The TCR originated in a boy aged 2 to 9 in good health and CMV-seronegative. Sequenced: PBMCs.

This chain's CDR3 is CASSVRDRGPDTQYF. Written as DNA, the CDR3 is TGTGCCAGCAGCGTGCGGGACAGGGGCCCAGATACGCAGTATTTT. The chain couples TRBV9 to TRBJ2-3; TRBD1 matches 10 bases. This CDR3 is built from 15 residues. Per germline, CDR1 SGDLS and CDR2 YYNGEE. Losses at the gene ends were 2 bases for V and 4 bases for J; bases not matched to a gene: 4.